This T cell receptor beta chain was identified during a study of cytomegalovirus exposure and HLA in healthy donors. Primers: 60 Vbeta forward and 13 Jbeta reverse. The table came from immunoSEQ multiplex PCR; TCRdb's copy has only in-frame clones and leaves some out. The profile covers 75,000 to 95,000 clones, with less than 80% appearing a single time and approximately 21% taken by the ten largest. This clone occurred once. What it binds is not known. Findings and limits, study-wide: High sensitivity and specificity were reportedly achieved when the classifier diagnosed cytomegalovirus status. Despite most TCR sequences being rare, some public TCRs occurred in many donors.

The germline V gene has CDR1 LNHDA and CDR2 SQIVND (reference sequence). The CDR3 is made up of 14 amino acids. The ends lost 4 bases at V and 7 bases at J; junction bases unmatched: 9. The rearrangement joins TRBV19 to TRBJ1-2, with 7 bases aligning to TRBD1. The specimen was PBMCs. This receptor was identified in a woman aged 45-60 years in good health and CMV-seropositive. Written as DNA, the CDR3 is TGTGCCAGTAGTACTCACGACAGGGTGGGTGGCTACACCTTC. Translating gives CASSTHDRVGGYTF.